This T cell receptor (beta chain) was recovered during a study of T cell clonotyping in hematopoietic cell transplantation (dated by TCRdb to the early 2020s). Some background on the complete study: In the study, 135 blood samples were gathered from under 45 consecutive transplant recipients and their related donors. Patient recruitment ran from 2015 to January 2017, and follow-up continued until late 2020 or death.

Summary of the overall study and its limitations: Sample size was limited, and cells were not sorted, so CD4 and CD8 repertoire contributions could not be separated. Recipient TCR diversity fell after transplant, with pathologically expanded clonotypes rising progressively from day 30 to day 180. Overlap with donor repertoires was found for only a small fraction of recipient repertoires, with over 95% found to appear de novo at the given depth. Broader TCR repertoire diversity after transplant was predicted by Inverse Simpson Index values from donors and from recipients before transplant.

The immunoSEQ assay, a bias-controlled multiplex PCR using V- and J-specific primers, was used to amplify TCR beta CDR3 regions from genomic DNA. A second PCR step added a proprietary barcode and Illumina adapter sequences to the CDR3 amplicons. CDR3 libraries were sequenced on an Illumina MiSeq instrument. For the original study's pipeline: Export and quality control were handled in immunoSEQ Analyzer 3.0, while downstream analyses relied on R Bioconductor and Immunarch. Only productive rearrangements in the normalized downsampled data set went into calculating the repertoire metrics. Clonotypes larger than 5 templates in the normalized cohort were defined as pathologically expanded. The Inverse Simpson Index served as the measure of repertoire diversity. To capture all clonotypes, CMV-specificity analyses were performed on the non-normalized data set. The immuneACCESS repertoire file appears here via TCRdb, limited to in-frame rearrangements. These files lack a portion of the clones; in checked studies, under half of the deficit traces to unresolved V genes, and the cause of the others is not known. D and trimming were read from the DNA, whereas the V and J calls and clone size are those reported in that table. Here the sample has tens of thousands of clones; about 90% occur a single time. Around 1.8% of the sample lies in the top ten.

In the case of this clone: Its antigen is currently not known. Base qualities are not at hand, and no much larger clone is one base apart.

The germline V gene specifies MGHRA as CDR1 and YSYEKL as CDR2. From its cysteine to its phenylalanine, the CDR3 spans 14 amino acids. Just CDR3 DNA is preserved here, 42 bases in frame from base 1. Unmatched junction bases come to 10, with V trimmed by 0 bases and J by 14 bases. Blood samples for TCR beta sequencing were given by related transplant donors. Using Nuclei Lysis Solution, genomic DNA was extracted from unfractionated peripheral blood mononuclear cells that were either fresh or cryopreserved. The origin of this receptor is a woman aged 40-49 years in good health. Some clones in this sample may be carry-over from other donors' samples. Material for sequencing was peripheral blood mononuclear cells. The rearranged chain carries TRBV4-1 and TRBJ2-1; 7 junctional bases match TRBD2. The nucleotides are TGCGCCAGCAGCCAAGATCTAGCGGCGAGTTTTAAGTTCTTC. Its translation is CASSQDLAASFKFF.